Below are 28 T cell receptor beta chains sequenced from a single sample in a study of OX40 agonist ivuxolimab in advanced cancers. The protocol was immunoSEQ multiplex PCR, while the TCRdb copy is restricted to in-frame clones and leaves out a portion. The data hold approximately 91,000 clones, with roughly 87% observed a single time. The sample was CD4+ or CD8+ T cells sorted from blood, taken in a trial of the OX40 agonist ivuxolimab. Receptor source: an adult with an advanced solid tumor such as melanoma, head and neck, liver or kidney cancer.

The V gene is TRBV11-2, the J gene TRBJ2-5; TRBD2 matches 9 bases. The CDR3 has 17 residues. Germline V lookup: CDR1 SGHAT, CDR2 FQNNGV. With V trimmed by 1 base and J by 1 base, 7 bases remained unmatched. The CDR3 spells CASSLGTAGGIQETQYF. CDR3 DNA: TGTGCCAGCAGCTTAGGGACAGCGGGGGGCATCCAAGAGACCCAGTACTTC.

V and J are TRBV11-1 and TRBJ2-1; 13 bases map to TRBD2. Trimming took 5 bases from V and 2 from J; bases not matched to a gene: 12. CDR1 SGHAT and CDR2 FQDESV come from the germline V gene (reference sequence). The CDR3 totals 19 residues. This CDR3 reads CASSLKRTSGGLPYNEQFF. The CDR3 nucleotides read TGTGCCAGCAGCCTCAAGCGGACTAGCGGGGGCTTGCCCTACAATGAGCAGTTCTTC. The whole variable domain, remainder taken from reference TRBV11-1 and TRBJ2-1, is EAEVAQSPRYKITEKSQAVAFWCDPISGHATLYWYRQILGQGPELLVQFQDESVVDDSQLPKDRFSAERLKGVDSTLKIQPAELGDSAMYLCASSLKRTSGGLPYNEQFFGPGTRLTVL.

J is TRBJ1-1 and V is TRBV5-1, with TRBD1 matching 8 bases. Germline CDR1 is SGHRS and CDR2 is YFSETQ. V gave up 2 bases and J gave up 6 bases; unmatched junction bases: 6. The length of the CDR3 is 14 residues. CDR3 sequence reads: CASSLQGVTSEAFF. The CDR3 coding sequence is TGCGCCAGCAGCTTACAGGGGGTCACGTCTGAAGCTTTCTTT.

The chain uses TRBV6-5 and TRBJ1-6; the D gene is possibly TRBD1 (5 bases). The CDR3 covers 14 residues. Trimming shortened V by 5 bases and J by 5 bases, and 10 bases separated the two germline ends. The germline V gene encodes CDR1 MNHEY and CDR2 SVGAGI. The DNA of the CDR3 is TGTGCCAGCAGTCAGGGAATTAATAATTCACCCCTCCACTTT. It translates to CASSQGINNSPLHF.

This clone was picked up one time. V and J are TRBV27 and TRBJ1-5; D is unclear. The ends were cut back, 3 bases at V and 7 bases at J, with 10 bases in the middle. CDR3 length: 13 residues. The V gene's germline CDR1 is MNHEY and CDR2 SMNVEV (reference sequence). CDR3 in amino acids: CASSFWSGQPQHF. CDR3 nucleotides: TGTGCCAGCAGTTTCTGGAGTGGACAGCCCCAGCATTTT.

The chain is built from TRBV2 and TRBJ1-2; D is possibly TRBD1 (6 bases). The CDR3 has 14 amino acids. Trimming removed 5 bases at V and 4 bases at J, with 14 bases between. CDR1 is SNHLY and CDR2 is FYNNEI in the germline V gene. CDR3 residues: CASSRHGGGYGYTF. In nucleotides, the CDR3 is TGTGCCAGCAGTAGGCATGGGGGCGGCTATGGCTACACCTTC. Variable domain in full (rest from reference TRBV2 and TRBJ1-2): EPEVTQTPSHQVTQMGQEVILRCVPISNHLYFYWYRQILGQKVEFLVSFYNNEISEKSEIFDDQFSVERPDGSNFTLKIRSTKLEDSAMYFCASSRHGGGYGYTFGSGTRLTVV.

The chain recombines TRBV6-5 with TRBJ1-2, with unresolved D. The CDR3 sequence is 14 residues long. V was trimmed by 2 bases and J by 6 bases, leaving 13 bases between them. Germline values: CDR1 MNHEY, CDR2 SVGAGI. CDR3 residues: CASSYQLGNDGYTF. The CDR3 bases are TGTGCCAGCAGTTACCAACTGGGGAACGATGGCTACACCTTC.

Written as DNA, the CDR3 is TGTGCCAGCAAGGTGGCGGCAAATACCTACGAGCAGTACTTC. This encodes CASKVAANTYEQYF. J is TRBJ2-7 and V is TRBV6-1; D remains unclear. This CDR3 is built from 14 residues. Trimming took 7 bases from V and 2 from J, leaving 15 bases between them. Germline-derived CDR1 and CDR2 are MNHNS and SASEGT.

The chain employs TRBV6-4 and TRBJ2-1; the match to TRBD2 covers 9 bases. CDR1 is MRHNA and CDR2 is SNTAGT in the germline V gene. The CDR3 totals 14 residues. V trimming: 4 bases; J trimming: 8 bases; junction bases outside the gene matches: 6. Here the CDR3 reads CASSVLSGGHEQFF. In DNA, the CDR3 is TGTGCCAGCAGTGTCCTTAGCGGGGGCCATGAGCAGTTCTTC.

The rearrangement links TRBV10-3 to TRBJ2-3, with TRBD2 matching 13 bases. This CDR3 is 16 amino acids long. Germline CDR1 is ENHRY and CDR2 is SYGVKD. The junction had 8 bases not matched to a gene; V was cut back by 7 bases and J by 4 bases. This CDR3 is CAINGLAGEGPDTQYF. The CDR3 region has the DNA TGTGCCATCAACGGACTAGCGGGGGAGGGGCCAGATACGCAGTATTTT.

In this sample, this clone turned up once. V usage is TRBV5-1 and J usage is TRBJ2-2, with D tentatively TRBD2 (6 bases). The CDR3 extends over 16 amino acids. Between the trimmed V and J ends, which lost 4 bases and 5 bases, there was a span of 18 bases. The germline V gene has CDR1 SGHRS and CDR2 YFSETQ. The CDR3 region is CASSPEGRSGTGELFF. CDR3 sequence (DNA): TGCGCCAGCAGCCCGGAGGGCAGGTCCGGAACCGGGGAGCTGTTTTTT.

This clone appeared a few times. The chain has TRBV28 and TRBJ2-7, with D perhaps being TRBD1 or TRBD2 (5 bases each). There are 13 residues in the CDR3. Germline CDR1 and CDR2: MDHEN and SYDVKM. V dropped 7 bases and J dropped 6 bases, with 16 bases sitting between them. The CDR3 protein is CASTLGRRSEQYF. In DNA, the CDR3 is TGTGCCAGCACTCTGGGACGGCGGAGCGAGCAGTACTTC.

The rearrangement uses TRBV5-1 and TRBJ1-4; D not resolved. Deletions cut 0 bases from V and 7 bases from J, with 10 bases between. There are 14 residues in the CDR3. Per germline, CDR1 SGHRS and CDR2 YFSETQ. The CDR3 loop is CASSLEGFGEKLFF. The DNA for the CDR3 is TGCGCCAGCAGCTTGGAAGGGTTTGGTGAAAAACTGTTTTTT.

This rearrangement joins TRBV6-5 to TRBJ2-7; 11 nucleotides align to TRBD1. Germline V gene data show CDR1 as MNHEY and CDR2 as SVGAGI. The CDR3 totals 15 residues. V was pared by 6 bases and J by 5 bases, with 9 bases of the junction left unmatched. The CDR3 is CASSQRGTGGHEQYF. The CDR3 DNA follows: TGTGCCAGCAGCCAGAGGGGGACAGGGGGTCACGAGCAGTACTTC.

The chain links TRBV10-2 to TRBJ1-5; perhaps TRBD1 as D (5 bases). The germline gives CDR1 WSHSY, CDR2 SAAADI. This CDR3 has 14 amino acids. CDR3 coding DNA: TGCGCAACGCAGGGAACCACCTACAATCAGCCCCAGCATTTT. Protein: CATQGTTYNQPQHF.

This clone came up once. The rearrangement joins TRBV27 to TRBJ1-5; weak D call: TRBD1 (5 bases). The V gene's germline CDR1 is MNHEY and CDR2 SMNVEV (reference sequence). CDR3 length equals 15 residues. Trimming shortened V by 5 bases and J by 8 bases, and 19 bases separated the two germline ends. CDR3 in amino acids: CASSPRGWSREPQHF. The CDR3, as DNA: TGTGCCAGCAGTCCCCGGGGGTGGTCGAGGGAGCCCCAGCATTTT.

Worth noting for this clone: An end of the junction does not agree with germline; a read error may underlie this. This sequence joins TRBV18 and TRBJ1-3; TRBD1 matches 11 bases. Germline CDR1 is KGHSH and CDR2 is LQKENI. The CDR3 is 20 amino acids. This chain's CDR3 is CASPPVAGQGERDSGNTIYF. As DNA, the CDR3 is TGTGCCAGCCCACCCGTAGCGGGACAGGGGGAAAGGGACTCTGGAAACACCATATATTTT.

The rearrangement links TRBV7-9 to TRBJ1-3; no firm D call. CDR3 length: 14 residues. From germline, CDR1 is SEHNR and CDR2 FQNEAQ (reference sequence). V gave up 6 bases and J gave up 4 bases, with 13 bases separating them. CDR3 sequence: CASRTPDRGNTIYF. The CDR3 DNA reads TGTGCCAGCAGGACACCCGATCGGGGAAACACCATATATTTT.

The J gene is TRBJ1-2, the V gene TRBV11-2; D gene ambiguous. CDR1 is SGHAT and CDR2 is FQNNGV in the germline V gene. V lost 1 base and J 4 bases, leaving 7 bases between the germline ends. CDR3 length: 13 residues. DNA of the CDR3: TGTGCCAGCAGCTTAGCGGCAGCCTATGGCTACACCTTC. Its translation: CASSLAAAYGYTF.

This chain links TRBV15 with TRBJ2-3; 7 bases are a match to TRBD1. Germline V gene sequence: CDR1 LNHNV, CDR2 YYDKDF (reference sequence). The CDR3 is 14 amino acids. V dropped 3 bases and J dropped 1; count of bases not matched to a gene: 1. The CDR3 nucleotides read TGTGCCACCAGCAGCGGGACAGGCACAGATACGCAGTATTTT. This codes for CATSSGTGTDTQYF.

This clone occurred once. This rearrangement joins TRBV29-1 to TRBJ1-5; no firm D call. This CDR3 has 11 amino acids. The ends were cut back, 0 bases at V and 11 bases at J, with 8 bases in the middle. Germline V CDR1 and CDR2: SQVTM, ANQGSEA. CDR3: CSVEEYGTQHF. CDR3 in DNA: TGCAGCGTTGAAGAGTACGGGACCCAGCATTTT.

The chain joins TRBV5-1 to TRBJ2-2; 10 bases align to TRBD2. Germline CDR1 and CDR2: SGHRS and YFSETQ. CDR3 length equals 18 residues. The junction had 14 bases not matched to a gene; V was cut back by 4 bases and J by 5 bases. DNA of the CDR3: TGCGCCAGCAGCCCCAAGGGTAGCGGGGGGTTCCAAACCGGGGAGCTGTTTTTT. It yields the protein CASSPKGSGGFQTGELFF.

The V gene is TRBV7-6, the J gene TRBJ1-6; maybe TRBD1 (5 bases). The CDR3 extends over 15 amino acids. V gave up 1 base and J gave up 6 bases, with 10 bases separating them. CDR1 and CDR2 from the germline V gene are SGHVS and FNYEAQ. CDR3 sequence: CASSLVPGTNSPLHF. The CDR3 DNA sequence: TGTGCCAGCAGCTTAGTCCCAGGGACTAATTCACCCCTCCACTTT.

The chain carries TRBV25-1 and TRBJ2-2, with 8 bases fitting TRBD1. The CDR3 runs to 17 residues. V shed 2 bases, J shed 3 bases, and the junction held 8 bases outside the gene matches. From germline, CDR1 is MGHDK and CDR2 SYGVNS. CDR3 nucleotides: TGTGCCAGCAGTGAAACCTCCAGGGGGCGATACACCGGGGAGCTGTTTTTT. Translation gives CASSETSRGRYTGELFF.

The CDR3 DNA is TGCGCCAGCAGCTTGACAGGGGCTAGCACAGATACGCAGTATTTT. Its translation is CASSLTGASTDTQYF. The J gene is TRBJ2-3, the V gene TRBV5-1, with 7 bases identical to TRBD1. V lost 1 base, J lost 0 bases, and 2 bases stayed unmatched. Per the germline V gene, CDR1 is SGHRS and CDR2 is YFSETQ. The CDR3 is 15 residues long.

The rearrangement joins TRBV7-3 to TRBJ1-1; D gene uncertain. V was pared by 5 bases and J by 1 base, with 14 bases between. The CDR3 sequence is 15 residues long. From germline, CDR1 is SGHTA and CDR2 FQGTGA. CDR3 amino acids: CASSPRGGPNTEAFF. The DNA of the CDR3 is TGTGCCAGCAGCCCCCGAGGCGGACCGAACACTGAAGCTTTCTTT.

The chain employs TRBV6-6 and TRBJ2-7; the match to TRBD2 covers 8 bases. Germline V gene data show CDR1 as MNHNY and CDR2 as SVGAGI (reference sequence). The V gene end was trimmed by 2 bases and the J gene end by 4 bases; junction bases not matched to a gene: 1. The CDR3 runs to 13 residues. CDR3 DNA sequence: TGTGCCAGCAGTTACACTAGCGGATACGAGCAGTACTTC. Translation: CASSYTSGYEQYF.

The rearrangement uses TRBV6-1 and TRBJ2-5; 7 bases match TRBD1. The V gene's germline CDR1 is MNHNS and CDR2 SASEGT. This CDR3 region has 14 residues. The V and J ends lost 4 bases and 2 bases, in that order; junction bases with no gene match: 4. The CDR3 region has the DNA TGTGCCAGCAGTGGCAACAGGGGACAAGAGACCCAGTACTTC. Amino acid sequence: CASSGNRGQETQYF.